This T cell receptor (beta chain) was sequenced during a study of cytomegalovirus exposure and HLA in healthy donors. The study's findings and limits: Listed as cytomegalovirus-associated were 150 or so TCR beta chains. In an earlier analysis, in several hundred donors, most V segments appeared productive either ~87% or ~30% of the time. One variant, a missense change in DCLRE1C, was linked in a later analysis to TCR beta V- and J-gene trimming.

CDR1 is KGHSH and CDR2 is LQKENI in the germline V gene. The CDR3 covers 17 residues. Trimming cost V 2 bases and J 5 bases, with 16 bases left between them. Primers for the PCR totalled 60 Vbeta and 13 Jbeta. Using immunoSEQ multiplex PCR, the repertoire was profiled, and TCRdb retains in-frame clones only, with some absent. The profile covers around 150,000 clones, with roughly 80% appearing a single time and roughly 4.9% taken by the ten largest. A remark on this clone: What it binds is unknown.

The J gene is TRBJ1-6, the V gene TRBV18; the D gene is possibly TRBD1 (5 bases). The clonotype originates from a woman aged 45-59 years in good health and CMV-seronegative. Sequencing was done on a sample of PBMCs. CDR3 residues: CASSPSIAQGDNSPLHF. DNA for the CDR3: TGTGCCAGCTCACCATCCATAGCCCAGGGCGATAATTCACCCCTCCACTTT.